These 8 T cell receptor beta chains came from one sample sequenced in a study of breast tumors, draining lymph nodes, adjacent tissues. TCRdb reprocessed the multiplex PCR reads with MiXCR, giving one entry per CDR3 protein. The sample lists 60,000 to 75,000 distinct CDR3 sequences; around 52% were seen once. Sequencing was done on a sample of breast tumor tissue. These receptors were collected from a female donor with breast cancer. Some clones in this sample may be carry-over from other donors' samples.

The table lists this clonotype with many counts. The chain joins TRBV30 to TRBJ2-1; 12 positions agree with TRBD2. J gave up 1 base and V 3 bases, and 4 bases lay outside the gene matches. The CDR3 is 16 amino acids. Germline loops: CDR1 GTSNPN, CDR2 SVGIG (reference sequence). The CDR3 loop reads CAWRLLAGGSYNEQFF. DNA of the CDR3: TGTGCCTGGAGATTACTAGCGGGAGGATCCTACAATGAGCAGTTCTTC.

This clonotype appeared many times. The V call is TRBV10-3, the J call TRBJ1-2; the match to TRBD1 covers 7 bases. CDR3 length equals 14 residues. V lost 10 bases, J lost 0 bases, and 8 bases stayed unmatched. The germline V gene encodes CDR1 ENHRY and CDR2 SYGVKD. Here the CDR3 reads CATRGAPSNYGYTF. For the CDR3, the DNA is TGTGCCACCAGGGGGGCTCCTTCTAACTATGGCTACACCTTC.

The genes are TRBV4-3 and TRBJ1-2; 8 positions match TRBD1. This CDR3 is 15 amino acids long. Germline CDR1 and CDR2: LGHNA and YSLEER. V dropped 3 bases and J dropped 2; count of bases not matched to a gene: 5. CDR3: CASSQETGANYGYTF. CDR3 coding DNA: TGCGCCAGCAGCCAGGAGACAGGGGCCAACTATGGCTACACCTTC.

Concerning this clonotype itself: The junction departs from germline at one end; a sequencing error may be responsible. The chain carries TRBV7-9 and TRBJ2-3; 9 bases are shared with TRBD2. The CDR3 consists of 18 residues. Germline V gene lookup returns CDR1 SEHNR and CDR2 FQNEAQ (reference sequence). CDR3 loop: CASSYGTSRSFSTDTQYF. Here the CDR3 DNA reads TGTGCCAGCAGCTACGGGACTAGCAGGTCCTTTAGCACAGATACACAGTATTTT.

The rearrangement uses TRBV29-1 and TRBJ2-1, with a weak D call TRBD1 (6 bases). The germline V gene encodes CDR1 SQVTM and CDR2 ANQGSEA. CDR3 length: 15 amino acids. V was pared by 3 bases and J by 7 bases, with 19 bases between. CDR3 sequence: CSVEIWANQGNEQFF. The CDR3 nucleotides are TGCAGCGTTGAGATATGGGCCAACCAGGGGAATGAGCAGTTCTTC.

This sequence joins TRBV9 and TRBJ1-1, with D perhaps matching TRBD1 (6 bases). V lost 4 bases, J lost 3 bases, and 19 bases lay in between. CDR3 length equals 16 residues. Looked up from germline, CDR1 is SGDLS and CDR2 is YYNGEE. This CDR3 is CASSPGGGRVDTEAFF. CDR3 coding DNA: TGTGCCAGCAGCCCCGGGGGGGGGCGAGTGGACACTGAAGCTTTCTTT.

V usage is TRBV2 and J usage is TRBJ2-5; TRBD1 matches at 10 bases. Germline trimming cut 8 bases from V and 5 bases from J; bases unmatched to any gene: 5. The CDR3 is made up of 13 amino acids. The germline V gene encodes CDR1 SNHLY and CDR2 FYNNEI. CDR3 DNA: TGTGCCAGCTGGCCGGGACAGGGGGAGACCCAGTACTTC. Translation gives CASWPGQGETQYF.

V usage is TRBV7-2 and J usage is TRBJ1-6, with D uncertain. V lost 4 bases and J lost 9, with 10 bases in between. Germline V gives CDR1 SGHTA, CDR2 FQGNSA. The CDR3 loop spans 13 amino acids. The CDR3 reads CASSSGSGSPLHF. The CDR3 DNA sequence: TGTGCCAGCAGCTCGGGATCCGGTTCACCCCTCCACTTT.